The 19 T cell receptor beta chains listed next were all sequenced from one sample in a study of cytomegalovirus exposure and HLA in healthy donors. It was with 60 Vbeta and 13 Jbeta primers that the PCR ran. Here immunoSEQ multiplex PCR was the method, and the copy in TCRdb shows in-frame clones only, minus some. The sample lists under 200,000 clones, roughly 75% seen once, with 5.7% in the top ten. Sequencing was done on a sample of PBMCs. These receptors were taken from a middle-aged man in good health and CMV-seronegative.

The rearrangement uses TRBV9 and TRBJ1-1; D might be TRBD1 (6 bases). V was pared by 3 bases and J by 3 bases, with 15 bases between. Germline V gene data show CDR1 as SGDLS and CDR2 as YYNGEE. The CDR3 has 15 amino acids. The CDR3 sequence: CASSASGTTYTEAFF. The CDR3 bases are TGTGCCAGCAGCGCTTCCGGGACAACGTACACTGAAGCTTTCTTT.

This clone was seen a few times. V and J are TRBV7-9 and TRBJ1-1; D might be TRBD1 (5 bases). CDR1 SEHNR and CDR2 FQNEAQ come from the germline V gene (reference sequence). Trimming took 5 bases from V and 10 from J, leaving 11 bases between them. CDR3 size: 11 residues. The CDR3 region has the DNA TGTGCCAGCAGCAAAGGGGTCGCAGCTTTCTTT. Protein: CASSKGVAAFF.

CDR3 residues: CASSIWGTMGETQYF. Written as DNA, the CDR3 is TGTGCCAGTAGTATCTGGGGGACAATGGGAGAGACCCAGTACTTC. The genes are TRBV19 and TRBJ2-5; a weak D match, TRBD1 (6 bases). This CDR3 spans 15 amino acids. V shed 3 bases and J shed 4 bases, with 15 bases lying between them. Germline CDR1 LNHDA, CDR2 SQIVND (reference sequence).

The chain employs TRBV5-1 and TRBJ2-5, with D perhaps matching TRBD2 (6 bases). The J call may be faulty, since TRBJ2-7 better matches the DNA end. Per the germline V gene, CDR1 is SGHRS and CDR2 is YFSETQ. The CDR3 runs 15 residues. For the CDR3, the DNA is TGCGCCAGCAGCTGGGGGACTGCCCTAGGCTACGAGCAGTACTTC. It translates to CASSWGTALGYEQYF.

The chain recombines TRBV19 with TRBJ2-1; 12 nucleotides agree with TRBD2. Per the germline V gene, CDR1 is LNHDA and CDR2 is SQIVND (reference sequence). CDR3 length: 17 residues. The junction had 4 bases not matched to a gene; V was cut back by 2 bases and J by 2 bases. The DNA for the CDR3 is TGTGCCAGTAGTATAACTAGCGGGGGGTTGGCCTACAATGAGCAGTTCTTC. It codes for CASSITSGGLAYNEQFF.

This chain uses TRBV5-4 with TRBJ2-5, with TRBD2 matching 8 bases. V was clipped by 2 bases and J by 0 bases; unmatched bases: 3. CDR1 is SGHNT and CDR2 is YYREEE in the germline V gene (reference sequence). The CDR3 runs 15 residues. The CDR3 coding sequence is TGTGCCAGCAGCTTTGGCGGGGGGAACCAAGAGACCCAGTACTTC. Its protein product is CASSFGGGNQETQYF.

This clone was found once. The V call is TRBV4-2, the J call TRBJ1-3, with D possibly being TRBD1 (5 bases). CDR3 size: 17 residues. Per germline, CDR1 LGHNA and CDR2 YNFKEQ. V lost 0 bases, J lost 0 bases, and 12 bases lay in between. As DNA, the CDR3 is TGTGCCAGCAGCCAAGATCGGGGGGGAACCTCTGGAAACACCATATATTTT. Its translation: CASSQDRGGTSGNTIYF.

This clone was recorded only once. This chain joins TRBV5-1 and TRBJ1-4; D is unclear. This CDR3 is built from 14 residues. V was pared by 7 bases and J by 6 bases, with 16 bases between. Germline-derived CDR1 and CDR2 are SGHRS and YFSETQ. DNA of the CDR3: TGCGCCAGCGGCATGTCGGGTTTGGATGAAAAACTGTTTTTT. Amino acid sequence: CASGMSGLDEKLFF.

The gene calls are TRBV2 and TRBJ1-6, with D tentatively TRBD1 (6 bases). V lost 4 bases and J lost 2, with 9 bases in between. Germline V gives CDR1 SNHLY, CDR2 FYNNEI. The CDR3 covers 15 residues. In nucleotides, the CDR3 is TGTGCCAGCAGTGGGGGGACACCCTATAATTCACCCCTCCACTTT. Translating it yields CASSGGTPYNSPLHF.

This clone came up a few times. CDR3 nucleotides: TGTGCCACCCGAGACAGGGCTTGCAGCAATCAGCCCCAGCATTTT. Its protein is CATRDRACSNQPQHF. This chain connects TRBV9 to TRBJ1-5, with 7 bases aligning to TRBD1. V gave up 9 bases and J gave up 1 base; unmatched junction bases: 10. CDR1 and CDR2 from the germline V gene are SGDLS and YYNGEE. The CDR3 runs to 15 residues.

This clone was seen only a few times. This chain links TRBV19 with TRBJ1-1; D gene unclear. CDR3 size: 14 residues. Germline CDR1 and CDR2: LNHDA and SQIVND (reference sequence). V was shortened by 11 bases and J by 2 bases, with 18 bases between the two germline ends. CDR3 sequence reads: CACKRVGSNTEAFF. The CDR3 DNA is TGTGCCTGTAAGCGGGTGGGATCAAACACTGAAGCTTTCTTT.

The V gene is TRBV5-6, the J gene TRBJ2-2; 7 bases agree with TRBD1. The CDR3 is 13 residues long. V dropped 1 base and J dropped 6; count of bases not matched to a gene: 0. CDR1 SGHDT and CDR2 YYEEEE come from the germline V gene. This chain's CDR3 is CASSLQGAGELFF. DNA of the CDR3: TGTGCCAGCAGCTTGCAGGGGGCCGGGGAGCTGTTTTTT.

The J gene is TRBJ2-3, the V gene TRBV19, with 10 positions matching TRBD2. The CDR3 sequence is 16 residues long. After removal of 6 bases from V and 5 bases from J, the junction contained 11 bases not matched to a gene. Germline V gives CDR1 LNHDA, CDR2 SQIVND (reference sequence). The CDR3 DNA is TGTGCCAGTAGAGGAAGTGGAGGACTAGCGGTAGATACGCAGTATTTT. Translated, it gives CASRGSGGLAVDTQYF.

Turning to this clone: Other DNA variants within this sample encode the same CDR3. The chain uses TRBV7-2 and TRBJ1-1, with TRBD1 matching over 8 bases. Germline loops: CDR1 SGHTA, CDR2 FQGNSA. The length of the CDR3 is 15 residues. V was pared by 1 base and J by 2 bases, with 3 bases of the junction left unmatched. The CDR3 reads CASSLGDRRNTEAFF. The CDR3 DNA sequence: TGTGCCAGCAGCTTAGGGGACAGGAGAAACACTGAAGCTTTCTTT.

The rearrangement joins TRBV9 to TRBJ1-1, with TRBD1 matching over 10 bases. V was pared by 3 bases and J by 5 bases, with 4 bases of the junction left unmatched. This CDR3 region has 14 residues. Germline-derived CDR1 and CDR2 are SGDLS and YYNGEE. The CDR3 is CASSETGGLTEAFF. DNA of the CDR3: TGTGCCAGCAGCGAGACAGGGGGCCTGACTGAAGCTTTCTTT.

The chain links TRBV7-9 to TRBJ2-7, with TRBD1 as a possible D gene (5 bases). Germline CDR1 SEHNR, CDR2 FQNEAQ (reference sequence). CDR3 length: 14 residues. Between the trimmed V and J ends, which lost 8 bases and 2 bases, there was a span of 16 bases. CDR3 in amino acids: CASYGQGGPYEQYF. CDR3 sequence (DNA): TGTGCCAGCTATGGGCAGGGCGGCCCCTACGAGCAGTACTTC.

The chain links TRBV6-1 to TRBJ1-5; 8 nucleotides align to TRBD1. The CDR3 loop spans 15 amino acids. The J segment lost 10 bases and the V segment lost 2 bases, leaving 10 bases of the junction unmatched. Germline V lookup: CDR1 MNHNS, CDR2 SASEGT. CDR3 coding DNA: TGTGCCAGCAGTGAATATTGGACAGGGTCTGTACCCCAGCATTTT. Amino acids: CASSEYWTGSVPQHF.

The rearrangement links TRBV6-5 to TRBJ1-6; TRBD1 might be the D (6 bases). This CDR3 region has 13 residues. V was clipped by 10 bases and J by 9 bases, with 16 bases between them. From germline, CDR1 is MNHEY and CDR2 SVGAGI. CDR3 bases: TGTGCCACGACTCGAGGGGGTGGTTCACCCCTCCACTTT. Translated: CATTRGGGSPLHF.

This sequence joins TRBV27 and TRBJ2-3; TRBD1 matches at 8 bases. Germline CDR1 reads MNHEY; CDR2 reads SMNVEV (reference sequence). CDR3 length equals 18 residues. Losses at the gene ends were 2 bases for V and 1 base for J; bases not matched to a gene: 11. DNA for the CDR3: TGTGCCAGCAGTTTAAGGCAGGGGGCCGGGTTTGGCACAGATACGCAGTATTTT. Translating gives CASSLRQGAGFGTDTQYF.